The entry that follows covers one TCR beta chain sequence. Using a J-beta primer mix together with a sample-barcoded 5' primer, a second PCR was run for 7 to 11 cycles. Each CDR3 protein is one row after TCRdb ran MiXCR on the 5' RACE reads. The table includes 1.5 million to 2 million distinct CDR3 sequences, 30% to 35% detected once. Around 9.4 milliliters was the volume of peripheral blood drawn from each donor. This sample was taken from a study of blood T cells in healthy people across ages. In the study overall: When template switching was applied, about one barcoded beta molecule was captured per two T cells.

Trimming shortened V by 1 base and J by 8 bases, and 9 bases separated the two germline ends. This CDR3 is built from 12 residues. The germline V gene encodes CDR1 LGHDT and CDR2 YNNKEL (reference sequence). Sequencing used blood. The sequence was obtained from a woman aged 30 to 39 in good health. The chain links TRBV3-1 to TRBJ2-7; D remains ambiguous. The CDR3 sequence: CASSQVPQKQYF. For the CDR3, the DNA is TGTGCCAGCAGCCAAGTACCCCAGAAGCAGTACTTC.